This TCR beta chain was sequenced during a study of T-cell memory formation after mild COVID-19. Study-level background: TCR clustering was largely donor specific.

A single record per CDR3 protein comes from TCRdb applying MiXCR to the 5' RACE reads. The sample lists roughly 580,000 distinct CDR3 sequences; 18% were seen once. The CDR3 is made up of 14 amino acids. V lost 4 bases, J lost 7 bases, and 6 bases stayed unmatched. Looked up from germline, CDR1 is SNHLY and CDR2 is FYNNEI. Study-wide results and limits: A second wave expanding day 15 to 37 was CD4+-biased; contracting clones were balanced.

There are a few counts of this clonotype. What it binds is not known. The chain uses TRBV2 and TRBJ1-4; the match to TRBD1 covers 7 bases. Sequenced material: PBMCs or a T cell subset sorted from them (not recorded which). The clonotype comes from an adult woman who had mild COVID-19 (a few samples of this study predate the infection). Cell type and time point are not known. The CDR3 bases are TGTGCCAGCAGTGTGACAGGGATCGGTGAAAAACTGTTTTTT. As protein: CASSVTGIGEKLFF.